What follows describes a single T cell receptor (beta chain). The data derive from a study of blood T cell repertoires in COVID-19. Study background: Both acute and convalescent COVID-19 samples were obtained from the United States, Italy and Spain. Sources were T cells, B-cell-depleted T cells, or PBMCs; the material itself was cDNA or gDNA.

Germline assignment: CDR1 MDHEN and CDR2 SYDVKM. With V trimmed by 3 bases and J by 8 bases, 12 bases remained unmatched. The CDR3 loop spans 15 amino acids. As handled by the study authors: Estimates of nucleated cell counts were drawn from the amplification of reference gene primers. Libraries were prepared by immunoSEQ multiplex PCR; TCRdb keeps only in-frame clonotypes and omits some of them. For V, J and clone size, that table is used; D and trimming come from the DNA. The sample has about 75,000 clones, 84% seen once; the top ten hold 20% to 25%. The specimen sequenced was peripheral blood. The gene calls are TRBV28 and TRBJ1-2; 7 positions match TRBD1. This TCR was sampled from a woman aged 45-59 years with acute or convalescent COVID-19. DNA for the CDR3: TGTGCCAGCAGTTTCGGGACAGTATCTCCTACCGGCTACACCTTC. Translation gives CASSFGTVSPTGYTF.